This T cell receptor beta chain was identified during a study of blood T cell repertoires in COVID-19. Germline lookup yields CDR1 MGHRA and CDR2 YSYEKL. The CDR3 extends over 16 amino acids. Trimming pared 1 base from V and 0 bases from J, leaving 9 bases between. Sequencing used immunoSEQ multiplex PCR; TCRdb keeps in-frame clones, though not all of them. There are around 100,000 clones in the sample; about four fifths occur only once, and 3% to 4% lies in the top ten. This receptor was taken from an elderly woman with active or convalescent COVID-19. Material for sequencing was peripheral blood. The V and J genes are TRBV4-1 and TRBJ1-4, with D uncertain. CDR3 in amino acids: CASSQVPRATNEKLFF. The CDR3 DNA is TGCGCCAGCAGCCAAGTACCCCGGGCAACTAATGAAAAACTGTTTTTT.